What follows describes a single T cell receptor beta chain. No antigen is known for it. These data belong to a study of blood T cells in healthy people across ages. Study-level points and caveats: Strong correlation was found linking TCR beta diversity to naive T cell percentage.

Using a J-beta primer mix together with a sample-barcoded 5' primer, a second PCR was run for roughly 7 to 11 cycles. Unique molecular identifiers of 12 random nucleotides labeled each cDNA. TCRdb recomputed calls from the 5' RACE reads with MiXCR, one row per CDR3 protein. The table shows 650,000 to 1,000,000 distinct CDR3 sequences, with 35% to 40% occurring only once. The length of the CDR3 is 13 residues. V gave up 2 bases and J gave up 4 bases, with 5 bases separating them. Germline assignment: CDR1 SEHNR and CDR2 FQNEAQ (reference sequence). Researchers collected roughly 9.8 milliliters of peripheral blood from every single donor.

The TCR sequence derives from a man between 18 and 29 years old in good health. The sample taken for sequencing was blood. V is TRBV7-9 and J is TRBJ2-2, with D hard to call. In DNA, the CDR3 is TGTGCCAGCAGCTTACAGGCCACCGGGGAGCTGTTTTTT. Protein: CASSLQATGELFF.